Listed below are T cell receptor beta chains from one sample, sequenced in a study of identical twins. TCRdb re-analysed the 5' RACE reads in MiXCR, keeping a single row per CDR3 protein. The repertoire holds more than 600,000 distinct CDR3 sequences, approximately 18% seen once, with around 14% in the top ten. The same data also went into a second study, on T cells expressing NK-cell markers.

Material for sequencing was PBMCs. These receptor sequences come from a woman younger than 35 in good health. CDR3s include the opening cysteine and the closing phenylalanine or tryptophan. The order of the fields is D gene, clone size, V gene, J gene, CDR3 DNA, CDR3 protein. D genes are given only for firm matches. Clone size appears in some rows only: once, few, many, or a class for an expanded clone.

.,few,TRBV12-3/TRBV12-4,TRBJ1-1,TGTGCCAGCAGCAGTTTGGGCATTTTGAACACTGAAGCTTTCTTT,CASSSLGILNTEAFF
TRBD2,few,TRBV25-1,TRBJ2-1,TGTGCCAGCAGTGATGGGGAGGGTAGCGGGTATTCTAATGAGCAGTTCTTC,CASSDGEGSGYSNEQFF
TRBD1,.,TRBV7-9,TRBJ2-7,TGTGCCAGCAGTTCCCTGACCGGGACAGGGGCAGAGCAGTACTTC,CASSSLTGTGAEQYF
.,.,TRBV14,TRBJ2-1,TGTGCCAGCAGCCAGATTCAGGGGCACAATGAGCAGTTCTTC,CASSQIQGHNEQFF
TRBD1,few,TRBV24-1,TRBJ2-3,TGTGCCACCAGTGACAACAGGGGGTTGGCAGATACGCAGTATTTT,CATSDNRGLADTQYF
TRBD2,.,TRBV10-1,TRBJ2-3,TGCGCCAGCAGTGAGAACGGGGGGGCAGATACGCAGTATTTT,CASSENGGADTQYF
TRBD2,.,TRBV7-6,TRBJ2-1,TGTGCCAGCAGCTTAGCGAGTGGTAGCGGGAGGGCCGTCGCCTACAATGAGCAGTTCTTC,CASSLASGSGRAVAYNEQFF
.,few,TRBV15,TRBJ1-2,TGTGCCACCAGCAGTCCCGGGACGGGCTATGGCTACACCTTC,CATSSPGTGYGYTF
.,few,TRBV29-1,TRBJ1-2,TGCAGCGTTGTGCCAGGGGATAACTATGGCTACACCTTC,CSVVPGDNYGYTF
TRBD2,few,TRBV20-1,TRBJ2-3,TGCAGTGCTAGAGAACGAAGGGGACTAGCGTCGACAGATACGCAGTATTTT,CSARERRGLASTDTQYF
.,few,TRBV12-3/TRBV12-4,TRBJ1-2,TGTGCCAGCAGTGCCCTAACCTTGGGGCCCTATGGCTACACCTTC,CASSALTLGPYGYTF
.,.,TRBV15,TRBJ2-2,TGTGCCACCAGCCCCCGGACTACTAGAAACACCGGGGAGCTGTTTTTT,CATSPRTTRNTGELFF
.,.,TRBV27,TRBJ2-7,TGTGCCAGCAGTTTAGACGGAGGGGGGCTCGAGCAGTACTTC,CASSLDGGGLEQYF
.,.,TRBV10-3,TRBJ2-7,TGTGCCATCAGAGGCGAACGGGGGAATCACGAGCAGTACTTC,CAIRGERGNHEQYF
.,.,TRBV7-9,TRBJ2-3,TGTGCCACTCCCGGGAGAGGTAGGGCAGATACGCAGTATTTT,CATPGRGRADTQYF
.,.,TRBV2,TRBJ2-7,TGTGCCAGCAGTGAACTTTCTGAGTACGAGCAGTACTTC,CASSELSEYEQYF
.,.,TRBV5-1,TRBJ2-5,TGCGCCAGCAGCTTGATGGGTCAAGAGACCCAGTACTTC,CASSLMGQETQYF
.,.,TRBV2,TRBJ2-3,TGTGCCAGCCGTTCCTTCCAGGGGATTAGCACAGATACGCAGTATTTT,CASRSFQGISTDTQYF
.,few,TRBV12-3/TRBV12-4,TRBJ2-6,TGTGCCAGCACCGCGACTAGGGGCCATTCTGGGGCCAACGTCCTGACTTTC,CASTATRGHSGANVLTF
.,.,TRBV5-1,TRBJ2-7,TGCGCCAGCAGCTTTTCGGGGGATGGCGAGCAGTACTTC,CASSFSGDGEQYF
.,.,TRBV25-1,TRBJ1-2,TGTGCCAGCAGCAGCGGGGATAACTATGGCTACACCTTC,CASSSGDNYGYTF
.,few,TRBV12-3/TRBV12-4,TRBJ2-7,TGTGCCAGCAGTTCGACAGGTCTCAACTACGAGCAGTACTTC,CASSSTGLNYEQYF
.,few,TRBV29-1,TRBJ2-7,TGCAGCGCGCGGACATATACCTACGAGCAGTACTTC,CSARTYTYEQYF
.,few,TRBV20-1,TRBJ2-5,TGCAGTGCTACCTTTCCAACTAGCTTAGAGACCCAGTACTTC,CSATFPTSLETQYF
.,.,TRBV7-2,TRBJ1-1,TGTGCCAGCAGCGCACGACAGGTCCTGAACACTGAAGCTTTCTTT,CASSARQVLNTEAFF
.,.,TRBV30,TRBJ2-7,TGTGCCTGGAGTGTCAGGCTAAGCGACGAGCAGTACTTC,CAWSVRLSDEQYF
TRBD2,many,TRBV6-5,TRBJ2-1,TGTGCCAGCAGTTACGGCGGGGGGGCTTACAATGAGCAGTTCTTC,CASSYGGGAYNEQFF
TRBD2,.,TRBV6-1,TRBJ2-1,TGTGCCAGCAAGATTCCTGGGGGAGGGAGACTCAATGAGCAGTTCTTC,CASKIPGGGRLNEQFF
.,.,TRBV12-5,TRBJ2-3,TGTGCTAGTGCTCCTAAACTTGACACTCGCACAGATACGCAGTATTTT,CASAPKLDTRTDTQYF
TRBD2,.,TRBV5-1,TRBJ2-7,TGCGCCAGCGGAAGCGGACTAGCGACCTACGAGCAGTACTTC,CASGSGLATYEQYF
.,.,TRBV2,TRBJ1-6,TGTGCCAGCAGTGTCCAGCCGGCGCGTTCACCCCTCCACTTT,CASSVQPARSPLHF
.,.,TRBV29-1,TRBJ2-1,TGCAGCGCACTCGGGACACCATCCTACAATGAGCAGTTCTTC,CSALGTPSYNEQFF
.,few,TRBV6-2/TRBV6-3,TRBJ1-1,TGTGCCAGCAGGGCAGGTTACCTGAACACTGAAGCTTTCTTT,CASRAGYLNTEAFF
TRBD2,.,TRBV5-6,TRBJ2-5,TGTGCCAGCAGCTGGACTAGCGGGAGAAAGACCCAGTACTTC,CASSWTSGRKTQYF
TRBD1,.,TRBV6-5,TRBJ1-5,TGTGCCAGCAGTTCGGAGGACAGGGGAGGCAATCAGCCCCAGCATTTT,CASSSEDRGGNQPQHF
.,few,TRBV9,TRBJ2-5,TGTGCCAGCAGCGTCGAGTCCGGGACCCTAGTCTTC,CASSVESGTLVF
.,.,TRBV4-3,TRBJ1-1,TGCGCCAGCAGCCAAGATCTTGGGTCAGGAGCTTTCTTT,CASSQDLGSGAFF
.,few,TRBV12-3/TRBV12-4,TRBJ1-2,TGTGCCAGCAGTTTATCCCCGATGGGTGGCTACACCTTC,CASSLSPMGGYTF
.,.,TRBV6-5,TRBJ2-7,TGTGCCAGCAGTTACCGGAGAGGGGCCTTAGGGAGCTCCTACGAGCAGTACTTC,CASSYRRGALGSSYEQYF
.,few,TRBV20-1,TRBJ2-3,TGCAGTGCTCGCCAACCAGCATCCAAGGGTACGCAGTATTTT,CSARQPASKGTQYF
TRBD2,few,TRBV9,TRBJ2-1,TGTGCCAGCAGCGTGCGGGGGGGCCGCAATGAGCAGTTCTTC,CASSVRGGRNEQFF
.,.,TRBV20-1,TRBJ2-2,TGCAGTGCAAGAACAGGGGGGGCCGGGGAGCTGTTTTTT,CSARTGGAGELFF
TRBD2,.,TRBV20-1,TRBJ2-7,TGCAGTGCTATCCGACTAGCGGGGAGCTACGAGCAGTACTTC,CSAIRLAGSYEQYF
.,few,TRBV12-3/TRBV12-4,TRBJ2-1,TGTGCCAGCAGTCCCCCGACAGGAATGTACAATGAGCAGTTCTTC,CASSPPTGMYNEQFF
.,few,TRBV6-6,TRBJ2-7,TGTGCCAGCAAGGTGGACTACGAGCAGTACTTC,CASKVDYEQYF
TRBD1,.,TRBV5-1,TRBJ2-2,TGCGCCAGCAGTACCGGGACAGGTTCCACCGGGGAGCTGTTTTTT,CASSTGTGSTGELFF
.,few,TRBV24-1,TRBJ2-1,TGTGCCACCAGTGGGTGGCAGGATGACAATGAGCAGTTCTTC,CATSGWQDDNEQFF
.,.,TRBV10-3,TRBJ2-1,TGTGCCATCAGTGAGTCAACCCGCAATGAGCAGTTCTTC,CAISESTRNEQFF
TRBD1,few,TRBV29-1,TRBJ2-7,TGCAGCGTATGGACAGGGGGAACCTACGAGCAGTACTTC,CSVWTGGTYEQYF
TRBD2,.,TRBV5-6,TRBJ2-5,TGTGCCAGCCGGGGCAGCGGGAGCGGAGAGACCCAGTACTTC,CASRGSGSGETQYF
TRBD1,.,TRBV5-1,TRBJ2-7,TGCGCCAGCAGCTTGGGCAGGGGGCTAGACGAGCAGTACTTC,CASSLGRGLDEQYF
TRBD1,few,TRBV12-3/TRBV12-4,TRBJ2-7,TGTGCCAGCGGTTTTCGGACAGGGGCTTACGAGCAGTACTTC,CASGFRTGAYEQYF
.,few,TRBV20-1,TRBJ2-7,TGCAGTGCTAGGGACGTAAGTCTACTCTCCTACGAGCAGTACTTC,CSARDVSLLSYEQYF